This is a list of T cell receptor beta chains from one sample in a study of graft-versus-host responses after intestinal transplantation. The protocol was immunoSEQ multiplex PCR, while the TCRdb copy is restricted to in-frame clones and leaves out a portion. This sample yields more than 60,000 clones, of which about 90% are seen a single time; under 1.5% belongs to the top ten. The antigens of these receptors remain unknown. Source: unstimulated CD8+ T cells sorted from spleen or lymph node cells, taken before intestinal transplant. These receptors were taken from a human donor who received an intestinal transplant. Both conserved end residues are part of each CDR3. Each record gives: D gene, clone size, J gene, CDR3 length, V gene, CDR3 DNA, CDR3 protein. A D gene is named only where the DNA matches it firmly. Clone sizes are given selectively: once, few, many, or a class where the clone is expanded.

-,-,TRBJ2-3,15,TRBV27,TGTGCCAGCAGTTTATACAGGGCTAGCACAGATACGCAGTATTTT,CASSLYRASTDTQYF
-,-,TRBJ1-1,14,TRBV6-5,TGTGCCAGCAGTTCCGGGACAAGAGGGACTGAAGCTTTCTTT,CASSSGTRGTEAFF
TRBD2,-,TRBJ2-3,15,TRBV15,TGTGCCACCAGCGGCCGGGACTATATCACAGATACGCAGTATTTT,CATSGRDYITDTQYF
-,-,TRBJ2-5,13,TRBV7-9,TGTGCCAGCAGCTTTTCCAGCCAAGAGACCCAGTACTTC,CASSFSSQETQYF
-,-,TRBJ1-1,15,TRBV27,TGTGCCAGCAGTTTACTTGGACAGCCAAACACTGAAGCTTTCTTT,CASSLLGQPNTEAFF
TRBD2,-,TRBJ2-7,15,TRBV5-6,TGTGCCAGCAGCGTGCTAGCGGGGAGCTCCTACGAGCAGTACTTC,CASSVLAGSSYEQYF
TRBD2,-,TRBJ2-1,19,TRBV7-8,TGTGCCAGCAGCGGAACCGGGACTAGCGGGGGGAGCTCCTACAATGAGCAGTTCTTC,CASSGTGTSGGSSYNEQFF
-,-,TRBJ1-5,16,TRBV4-2,TGTGCCAGCAGCCAAGCCTCAGAATATAGCAATCAGCCCCAGCATTTT,CASSQASEYSNQPQHF
TRBD2,-,TRBJ2-1,14,TRBV29-1,TGCAGCGTTGAAGATGGAGCGGGGGGGCGGGAGCAGTTCTTC,CSVEDGAGGREQFF
TRBD2,-,TRBJ2-1,14,TRBV5-1,TGCGCCAGCAGCGGAAGCGGGGGGGAGAATGAGCAGTTCTTC,CASSGSGGENEQFF
-,few,TRBJ1-5,15,TRBV25-1,TGTGCCAGCAGTGAACGTGGAGTTGGCAATCAGCCCCAGCATTTT,CASSERGVGNQPQHF
-,-,TRBJ2-7,13,TRBV5-1,TGCGCCAGCAGTGAAGACTTATCCTACGAGCAGTACTTC,CASSEDLSYEQYF
TRBD2,-,TRBJ2-7,17,TRBV11-2,TGTGCCAGCAGCTTTACTAGCGGGGGCCTTATACCCTACGAGCAGTACTTC,CASSFTSGGLIPYEQYF
-,-,TRBJ1-1,17,TRBV11-2,TGTGCCAGCAGCTTATATCCCGCGGGGGGCGCTACCACTGAAGCTTTCTTT,CASSLYPAGGATTEAFF
-,-,TRBJ2-3,14,TRBV11-2,TGTGCCAGCAGCTTATCCAGCGGAACAGATACGCAGTATTTT,CASSLSSGTDTQYF
TRBD2,-,TRBJ2-2,14,TRBV9,TGTGCCAGCAGAGCCGGGGGGATCACCGGGGAGCTGTTTTTT,CASRAGGITGELFF
-,-,TRBJ2-2,15,TRBV6-5,TGTGCCAGCACAAAGCGGCCAGGGGTGGGCGGGGAGCTGTTTTTT,CASTKRPGVGGELFF
TRBD1,-,TRBJ1-1,12,TRBV5-6,TGTGCCAGCAGCTTGGTCAGGGGGGAGGCTTTCTTT,CASSLVRGEAFF
-,-,TRBJ1-1,13,TRBV7-9,TGTGCCAGCAGCAGGCGGGGGAACACTGAAGCTTTCTTT,CASSRRGNTEAFF
TRBD1,-,TRBJ1-4,14,TRBV15,TGTGCCACCAGTTCACGGACAGGCAACGAAAAACTGTTTTTT,CATSSRTGNEKLFF
-,-,TRBJ1-2,17,TRBV9,TGTGCCAGCAGCGCCCCGGGACATGAGGAACTTAACTATGGCTACACCTTC,CASSAPGHEELNYGYTF
TRBD1,-,TRBJ2-7,16,TRBV7-2,TGTGCCAGCAGCTTAGTAGGGGACAGGGGTGTTTACGAGCAGTACTTC,CASSLVGDRGVYEQYF
TRBD2,-,TRBJ2-2,16,TRBV6-6,TGTGCCAGCAGTTACGGACTAGCGGGGCTCTCTTTGGAGCTGTTTTTT,CASSYGLAGLSLELFF
TRBD1,-,TRBJ2-5,16,TRBV19,TGTGCCAGTAGCAATGACGCGACAGGGTCGATGGAGACCCAGTACTTC,CASSNDATGSMETQYF
TRBD2,-,TRBJ2-5,16,TRBV29-1,TGCAGCGTTGATGGGCTAGCGGAAGACTACCAAGAGACCCAGTACTTC,CSVDGLAEDYQETQYF
-,-,TRBJ2-7,14,TRBV13,TGTGCCAGCAGCTTAGGGGGAGCCTCCTACGAGCAGTACTTC,CASSLGGASYEQYF
-,-,TRBJ2-3,15,TRBV7-2,TGTGCCAGCAGCTTAGGGGCAGGGTGGGCAGATACGCAGTATTTT,CASSLGAGWADTQYF
-,few,TRBJ1-2,14,TRBV4-1,TGCGCCAGCAGCCAGGACAGAACTAACTATGGCTACACCTTC,CASSQDRTNYGYTF
TRBD2,-,TRBJ2-1,15,TRBV19,TGTGCGACCTCAGGGACTAGCGGGGGGGCCAATGAGCAGTTCTTC,CATSGTSGGANEQFF
-,once,TRBJ1-6,12,TRBV19,TGTGCCAGTAACACCGCTAATTCACCCCTCCACTTT,CASNTANSPLHF
-,-,TRBJ1-1,15,TRBV2,TGTGCCAGCAGTGAAGTGGGCCCCTCGAACACTGAAGCTTTCTTT,CASSEVGPSNTEAFF
TRBD2,-,TRBJ2-3,16,TRBV15,TGTGCCACCAGCAGAGTGGCGGGGGGCGGCACAGATACGCAGTATTTT,CATSRVAGGGTDTQYF
TRBD2,-,TRBJ2-5,12,TRBV2,TGTGCCACCGGGACTAGCAAAGAGACCCAGTACTTC,CATGTSKETQYF
-,-,TRBJ1-1,11,TRBV15,TGTGCCACCGGGGCAAGCACTGAAGCTTTCTTT,CATGASTEAFF
TRBD2,few,TRBJ2-7,14,TRBV9,TGTGCCAGCAGCCCCGGGGGGGAGCTCTACGAGCAGTACTTC,CASSPGGELYEQYF
TRBD1,-,TRBJ1-1,14,TRBV28,TGTGCCAGCAGTTTACATGACAGGGGCACTGAAGCTTTCTTT,CASSLHDRGTEAFF
TRBD2,once,TRBJ2-5,15,TRBV15,TGTGCCACCAGCATGATAGCGGGGGGCCAGGAGACCCAGTACTTC,CATSMIAGGQETQYF